One and the same sample provided the 19 T cell receptor beta chains below, sequenced in a study of response to subunit inactivated influenza vaccine. TCRdb re-analysed the RT-PCR reads in MiXCR, keeping a single row per CDR3 protein. The table includes a few hundred thousand distinct CDR3 sequences, 11% detected once. Here the sequenced sample was PBMCs from blood, taken roughly 48 days after vaccination. The receptors here all came from a man between 45 and 60 years old who received an inactivated influenza vaccine.

The genes are TRBV5-6 and TRBJ2-7, with D possibly being TRBD1 (5 bases). CDR3 length: 15 amino acids. Trimming removed 0 bases at V and 5 bases at J, with 15 bases between. Germline V gene data show CDR1 as SGHDT and CDR2 as YYEEEE. CDR3 sequence (DNA): TGTGCCAGCAGCTTGGGGGTCAGGGATACCCACGAGCAGTACTTC. It specifies CASSLGVRDTHEQYF.

V usage is TRBV3-1 and J usage is TRBJ2-4; no clear D. This CDR3 spans 12 amino acids. Germline CDR1 is LGHDT and CDR2 is YNNKEL (reference sequence). V was trimmed by 1 base and J by 8 bases, leaving 6 bases between them. CDR3 nucleotides: TGTGCCAGCAGCCAAGGAAAATACATTCAGTACTTC. Amino acid sequence: CASSQGKYIQYF.

This clonotype was counted a few times. The V gene is TRBV5-4, the J gene TRBJ1-2, with 9 bases fitting TRBD1. V lost 6 bases and J lost 3; bases outside the gene matches: 12. This CDR3 has 16 amino acids. Germline-derived CDR1 and CDR2 are SGHNT and YYREEE (reference sequence). The CDR3 DNA is TGTGCCAGCACCCCCTTTCCGGGACAGGGTGACTATGGCTACACCTTC. It yields the protein CASTPFPGQGDYGYTF.

This chain connects TRBV20-1 to TRBJ2-5, with TRBD1 matching over 12 bases. CDR1 is DFQATT, CDR2 SNEGSKA, per germline (reference sequence). The CDR3 is 13 residues long. The CDR3 nucleotides read TGCAGCCCCGGGACAGGGGGCGGGGAGACCCAGTACTTC. Translating it yields CSPGTGGGETQYF.

The chain links TRBV27 to TRBJ1-1, with D unresolved. CDR1 MNHEY and CDR2 SMNVEV come from the germline V gene (reference sequence). This CDR3 is 15 amino acids long. V was clipped by 8 bases and J by 0 bases, with 16 bases between them. CDR3 sequence reads: CASHTKGLMNTEAFF. As DNA, the CDR3 is TGTGCCAGCCATACGAAAGGACTCATGAACACTGAAGCTTTCTTT.

This clonotype was observed a handful of times. The chain has TRBV20-1 and TRBJ1-2; D perhaps matches TRBD1 (6 bases). This CDR3 spans 12 amino acids. Deletions cut 6 bases from V and 8 bases from J, with 16 bases between. Germline V gene lookup returns CDR1 DFQATT and CDR2 SNEGSKA (reference sequence). The CDR3 bases are TGCAGTGCCAAAAACCCCGGGGGCGGCTACACCTTC. This encodes CSAKNPGGGYTF.

This clonotype was seen ten or more times. The V and J genes are TRBV29-1 and TRBJ1-1; no firm D call. The CDR3 extends over 13 amino acids. Trimming shortened V by 5 bases and J by 0 bases, and 10 bases separated the two germline ends. Germline V gives CDR1 SQVTM, CDR2 ANQGSEA. The CDR3, as DNA: TGCAGCGTTAGATCCCGCTTGAACACTGAAGCTTTCTTT. It translates to CSVRSRLNTEAFF.

This clonotype has at least ten counts. CDR3 sequence reads: CASILDRLSSYEQYF. DNA for the CDR3: TGTGCCAGCATTCTGGACAGGCTCAGCTCCTACGAGCAGTACTTC. The J gene is TRBJ2-7, the V gene TRBV2; 7 bases agree with TRBD1. Germline V gene lookup returns CDR1 SNHLY and CDR2 FYNNEI. The junction had 9 bases not matched to a gene; V was cut back by 7 bases and J by 0 bases. CDR3 length: 15 amino acids.

This rearrangement joins TRBV6-2 or TRBV6-3 to TRBJ1-2; tentative D call: TRBD1 (5 bases). The CDR3 has 13 residues. Trimming left V 7 bases short and J 10 bases short, with 19 bases between. Germline values: CDR1 MNHEY, CDR2 SVGEGT. The CDR3 loop is CASTRLISGDYTF. The CDR3 DNA sequence: TGTGCCAGCACCAGACTCATCTCGGGGGACTACACCTTC.

This clonotype showed up just a few times. The V call is TRBV6-4, the J call TRBJ2-7; D is uncertain. The CDR3 spans 16 residues. V was clipped by 2 bases and J by 0 bases, with 14 bases between them. Germline V gene data show CDR1 as MRHNA and CDR2 as SNTAGT. In DNA form, the CDR3 reads TGTGCCAGCAGTGACCAAGGACCGCTATTCTCCTACGAGCAGTACTTC. Its protein is CASSDQGPLFSYEQYF.

Ten or more counts support this clonotype. The rearrangement uses TRBV20-1 and TRBJ2-3; 11 bases align to TRBD1. After removal of 3 bases from V and 3 bases from J, the junction contained 11 bases not matched to a gene. The CDR3 spans 17 residues. Germline V gene sequence: CDR1 DFQATT, CDR2 SNEGSKA (reference sequence). In DNA form, the CDR3 reads TGCAGTGCTAGTTATTTAGGACAGGGGGCTTTTACAGATACGCAGTATTTT. Protein sequence: CSASYLGQGAFTDTQYF.

Ten or more counts support this clonotype. A read error may account for a junction end that differs from germline. V usage is TRBV11-2 and J usage is TRBJ2-5; 8 nucleotides line up with TRBD2. CDR3 length equals 13 residues. Germline loops: CDR1 SGHAT, CDR2 FQNNGV. CDR3 region: CASSLSGSETQYF. The CDR3 nucleotides read TGCGCCAGCAGCCTGAGCGGGAGTGAGACCCAGTACTTC.

This clonotype was seen only a few times. The CDR3, as DNA: TGCAGCGTTGAAGACCCCTTTACGCTAGCGGAGAGCACAGATACGCAGTATTTT. Translated: CSVEDPFTLAESTDTQYF. The chain combines TRBV29-1 with TRBJ2-3; 7 bases line up with TRBD2. The V and J ends lost 0 bases and 0 bases, in that order; junction bases with no gene match: 12. Per the germline V gene, CDR1 is SQVTM and CDR2 is ANQGSEA. The CDR3 is made up of 18 amino acids.

This clonotype was counted many times. The rearrangement links TRBV5-1 to TRBJ2-1; D might be TRBD2 (5 bases). Trimming stripped 5 bases from V and 5 bases from J, with 14 bases between. The CDR3 has 14 residues. CDR1 and CDR2 (germline): SGHRS, YFSETQ. The chain's CDR3 is CASSFGKTNNEQFF. The DNA for the CDR3 is TGCGCCAGCAGTTTCGGGAAGACAAACAATGAGCAGTTCTTC.

This chain connects TRBV7-8 to TRBJ2-1; 7 nucleotides align to TRBD2. This CDR3 has 14 residues. Germline V lookup: CDR1 SGHVS, CDR2 FQNEAQ. With 5 bases clipped from V and 3 bases from J, the junction kept 4 bases outside the gene matches. CDR3 loop: CASSPKRGYNEQFF. The CDR3 nucleotides are TGTGCCAGCAGCCCGAAGCGGGGCTACAATGAGCAGTTCTTC.

This clonotype was observed a few times. The V gene is TRBV6-1, the J gene TRBJ1-5, with 9 bases fitting TRBD1. This CDR3 has 18 residues. The germline gives CDR1 MNHNS, CDR2 SASEGT. V was clipped by 5 bases and J by 0 bases; unmatched bases: 11. The CDR3 spells CASSSRDRAPLSNQPQHF. CDR3 bases: TGTGCCAGCAGTAGCCGGGACAGGGCGCCCCTTAGCAATCAGCCCCAGCATTTT.

This clonotype was picked up a small number of times. V and J are TRBV7-3 and TRBJ1-5; D is uncertain. Trimming left V 4 bases short and J 0 bases short, with 19 bases between. There are 18 residues in the CDR3. Per the germline V gene, CDR1 is SGHTA and CDR2 is FQGTGA. The CDR3 protein is CASSSERAGGHSNQPQHF. The CDR3 coding sequence is TGTGCCAGCAGCTCAGAAAGGGCTGGAGGTCATAGCAATCAGCCCCAGCATTTT.

This clonotype has just a few counts. The J gene is TRBJ2-7, the V gene TRBV5-6, with TRBD2 identical over 11 bases. V shed 4 bases, J shed 3 bases, and the junction held 6 bases outside the gene matches. Germline assignment: CDR1 SGHDT and CDR2 YYEEEE. The CDR3 spans 15 residues. The CDR3, as DNA: TGTGCCAGCAGCACGGCCGGGACTAGCGGCTACGAGCAGTACTTC. Its protein is CASSTAGTSGYEQYF.

This clonotype was found many times. The chain is built from TRBV10-3 and TRBJ1-1, with D perhaps TRBD1 (5 bases). Germline CDR1 and CDR2: ENHRY and SYGVKD. The CDR3 is 14 residues long. Trimming stripped 7 bases from V and 4 bases from J, with 16 bases between. The CDR3 DNA is TGTGCCATCACCCGGGACCGAAGAATCACTGAAGCTTTCTTT. Its translation is CAITRDRRITEAFF.